Below are 8 T cell receptor beta chains sequenced from a single sample in a study of T cells in localized non-small cell lung cancer. Clones were read by immunoSEQ multiplex PCR, and TCRdb kept only the in-frame ones, dropping some. The data contain several thousand clones, about 89% of them singletons. The specimen was peripheral blood, collected before any cancer treatment. The receptors originated from a male donor at least 60 years old with stage III lung adenocarcinoma.

The J gene is TRBJ2-4, the V gene TRBV9; D may match TRBD1 or TRBD2 (5 bases each). Deletions cut 0 bases from V and 10 bases from J, with 14 bases between. This CDR3 has 14 residues. Germline values: CDR1 SGDLS, CDR2 YYNGEE. CDR3 sequence (DNA): TGTGCCAGCAGCGTAGCTAGCACAGGCCAGATTCAGTACTTC. Amino acid sequence: CASSVASTGQIQYF. Supplemented by reference TRBV9 and TRBJ2-4, the full variable domain reads DSGVTQTPKHLITATGQRVTLRCSPRSGDLSVYWYQQSLDQGLQFLIQYYNGEERAKGNILERFSAQQFPDLHSELNLSSLELGDSALYFCASSVASTGQIQYFGAGTRLSVL.

The chain links TRBV6-5 to TRBJ2-7; D gene uncertain. Germline CDR1 MNHEY, CDR2 SVGAGI. The CDR3 length is 14 residues. V was cut by 2 bases and J by 0 bases, with 8 bases left in between. CDR3 loop: CASSYTESSYEQYF. CDR3 nucleotides: TGTGCCAGCAGTTACACAGAAAGCTCCTACGAGCAGTACTTC.

The rearrangement links TRBV15 to TRBJ1-1, with a tentative D call TRBD1 (6 bases). Trimming took off 4 bases at V and 11 bases at J, with 14 bases between the two ends. The length of the CDR3 is 12 residues. Germline lookup yields CDR1 LNHNV and CDR2 YYDKDF (reference sequence). This CDR3 reads CATSTSGVWAFF. In DNA, the CDR3 is TGTGCCACCAGCACTTCAGGGGTGTGGGCTTTCTTT. Full variable domain (missing parts from reference TRBV15 and TRBJ1-1): DAMVIQNPRYQVTQFGKPVTLSCSQTLNHNVMYWYQQKSSQAPKLLFHYYDKDFNNEADTPDNFQSRRPNTSFCFLDIRSPGLGDTAMYLCATSTSGVWAFFGQGTRLTVV.

This clone came up a few times. The chain links TRBV7-6 to TRBJ2-1; D is uncertain. Trimming pared 5 bases from V and 2 bases from J, leaving 13 bases between. From germline, CDR1 is SGHVS and CDR2 FNYEAQ. This CDR3 has 15 amino acids. The CDR3, as DNA: TGTGCCAGCAGCACACGTAGTAGGACCTACAATGAGCAGTTCTTC. Its protein is CASSTRSRTYNEQFF.

This clone was detected once. The chain recombines TRBV7-7 with TRBJ2-2, with D uncertain. The V end was cut by 3 bases, the J end by 1 base, with 12 bases between. The CDR3 is 16 residues long. Germline lookup yields CDR1 SSHAT and CDR2 FNYEAQ (reference sequence). This chain's CDR3 is CASSLEANQNTGELFF. In DNA, the CDR3 is TGTGCCAGCAGCTTGGAAGCCAATCAGAACACCGGGGAGCTGTTTTTT.

The rearrangement links TRBV6-5 to TRBJ2-7; D tentatively reads TRBD1 or TRBD2 (5 bases each). V gave up 6 bases and J gave up 4 bases, with 13 bases separating them. The CDR3 is 13 amino acids. Germline V lookup: CDR1 MNHEY, CDR2 SVGAGI. This CDR3 is CASSQGAGYEQYF. CDR3 coding DNA: TGTGCCAGCAGCCAGGGAGCAGGGTACGAGCAGTACTTC.

This chain connects TRBV4-3 to TRBJ1-5; D is ambiguous. This CDR3 spans 17 amino acids. The germline CDR1 and CDR2 sequences are LGHNA and YSLEER. Between the trimmed V and J ends, which lost 0 bases and 1 base, there was a span of 13 bases. DNA of the CDR3: TGCGCCAGCAGCCAAGATCCGGGCCCGGTCAGCAATCAGCCCCAGCATTTT. Protein sequence: CASSQDPGPVSNQPQHF.

The J gene is TRBJ2-5, the V gene TRBV6-6, with a possible D match to TRBD1 (5 bases). The germline CDR1 and CDR2 sequences are MNHNY and SVGAGI (reference sequence). Trimming removed 5 bases from V and 2 bases from J, with 15 bases in between. The CDR3 has 15 residues. The CDR3 region has the DNA TGTGCCAGCAGTCTCGCCCAGGGCTTTCAAGAGACCCAGTACTTC. Its protein is CASSLAQGFQETQYF.